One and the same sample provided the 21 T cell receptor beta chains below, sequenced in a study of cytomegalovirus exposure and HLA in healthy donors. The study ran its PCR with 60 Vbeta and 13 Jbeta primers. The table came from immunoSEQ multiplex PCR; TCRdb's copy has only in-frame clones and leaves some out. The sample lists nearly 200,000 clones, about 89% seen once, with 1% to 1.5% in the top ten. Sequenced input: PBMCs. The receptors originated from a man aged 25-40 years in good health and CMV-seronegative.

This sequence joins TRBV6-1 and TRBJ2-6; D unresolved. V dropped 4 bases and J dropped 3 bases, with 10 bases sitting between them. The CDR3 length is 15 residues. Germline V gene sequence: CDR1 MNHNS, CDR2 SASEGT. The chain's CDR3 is CASSGLADGANVLTF. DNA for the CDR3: TGTGCCAGCAGTGGTCTGGCAGATGGGGCCAACGTCCTGACTTTC.

The CDR3 DNA reads TGTGCCAGCAGCGACCTGGAGGGTCTCCGGAACACCATATATTTT. This codes for CASSDLEGLRNTIYF. V is TRBV6-1 and J is TRBJ2-2; D is undetermined. The J call is uncertain, as TRBJ1-3 better fits the DNA end. Germline V gene sequence: CDR1 MNHNS, CDR2 SASEGT. The CDR3 sequence is 15 residues long.

The CDR3 loop reads CASSLDRGQAFF. The CDR3 region has the DNA TGTGCCAGCAGCCTTGACAGGGGTCAAGCTTTCTTT. The chain is built from TRBV6-5 and TRBJ1-1; 8 bases align to TRBD1. CDR3 length equals 12 residues. The ends lost 6 bases at V and 9 bases at J; junction bases unmatched: 6. Germline values: CDR1 MNHEY, CDR2 SVGAGI.

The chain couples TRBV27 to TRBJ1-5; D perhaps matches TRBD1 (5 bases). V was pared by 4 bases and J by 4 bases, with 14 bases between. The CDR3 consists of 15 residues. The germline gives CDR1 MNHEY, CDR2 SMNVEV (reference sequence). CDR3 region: CASSSRGGENQPQHF. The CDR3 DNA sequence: TGTGCCAGCAGTTCCCGCGGGGGAGAGAATCAGCCCCAGCATTTT.

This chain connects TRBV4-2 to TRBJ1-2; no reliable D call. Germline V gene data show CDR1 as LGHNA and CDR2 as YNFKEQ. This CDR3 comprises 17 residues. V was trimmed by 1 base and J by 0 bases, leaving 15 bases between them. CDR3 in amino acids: CASSQGRGWGANYGYTF. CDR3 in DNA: TGTGCCAGCAGCCAAGGTAGAGGGTGGGGTGCTAACTATGGCTACACCTTC.

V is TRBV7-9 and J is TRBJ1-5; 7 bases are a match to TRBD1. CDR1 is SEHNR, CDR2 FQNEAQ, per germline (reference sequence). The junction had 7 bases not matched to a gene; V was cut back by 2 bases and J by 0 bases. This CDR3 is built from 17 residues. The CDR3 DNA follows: TGTGCCAGCAGCTTAAGAGGGGGCGCGGGTAGCAATCAGCCCCAGCATTTT. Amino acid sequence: CASSLRGGAGSNQPQHF.

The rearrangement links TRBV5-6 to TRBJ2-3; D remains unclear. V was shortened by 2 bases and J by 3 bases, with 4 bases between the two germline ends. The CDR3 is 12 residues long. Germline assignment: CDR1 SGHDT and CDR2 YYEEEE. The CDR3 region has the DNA TGTGCCAGCAGCTTAGCTACAGATACGCAGTATTTT. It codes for CASSLATDTQYF.

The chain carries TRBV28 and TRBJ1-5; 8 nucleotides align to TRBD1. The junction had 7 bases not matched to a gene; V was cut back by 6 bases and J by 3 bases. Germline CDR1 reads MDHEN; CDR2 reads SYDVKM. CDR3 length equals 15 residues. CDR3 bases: TGTGCCAGCAGCCCCGGGGGACAGGCCAATCAGCCCCAGCATTTT. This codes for CASSPGGQANQPQHF.

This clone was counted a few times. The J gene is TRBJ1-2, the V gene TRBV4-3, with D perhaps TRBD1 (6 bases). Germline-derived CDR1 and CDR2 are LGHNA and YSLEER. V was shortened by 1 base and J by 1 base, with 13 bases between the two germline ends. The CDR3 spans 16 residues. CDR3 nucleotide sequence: TGCGCCAGCAGCCAAGGTACAGGGACCCTTAACTATGGCTACACCTTC. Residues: CASSQGTGTLNYGYTF.

CDR3 sequence (DNA): TGTGCCAGCACCCAACAGGGGGCGGTGACTGAAGCTTTCTTT. Amino acid sequence: CASTQQGAVTEAFF. The chain uses TRBV6-5 and TRBJ1-1, with 9 bases aligning to TRBD1. V dropped 7 bases and J dropped 5; count of bases not matched to a gene: 8. The CDR3 contains 14 residues. Germline V gives CDR1 MNHEY, CDR2 SVGAGI.

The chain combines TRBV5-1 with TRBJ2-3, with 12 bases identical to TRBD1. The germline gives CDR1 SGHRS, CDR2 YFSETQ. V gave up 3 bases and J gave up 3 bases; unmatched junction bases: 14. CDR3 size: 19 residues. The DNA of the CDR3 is TGCGCCAGCAGCTCGTGGGGACAGGGGGCCGCTGGGGGTACAGATACGCAGTATTTT. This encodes CASSSWGQGAAGGTDTQYF.

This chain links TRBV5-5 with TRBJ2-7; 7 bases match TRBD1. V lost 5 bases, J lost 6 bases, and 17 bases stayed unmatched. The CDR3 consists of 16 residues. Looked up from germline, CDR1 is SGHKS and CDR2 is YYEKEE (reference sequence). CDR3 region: CASRKGQTISSGEQYF. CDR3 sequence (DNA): TGTGCCAGCAGAAAGGGACAGACAATCTCATCCGGCGAGCAGTACTTC.

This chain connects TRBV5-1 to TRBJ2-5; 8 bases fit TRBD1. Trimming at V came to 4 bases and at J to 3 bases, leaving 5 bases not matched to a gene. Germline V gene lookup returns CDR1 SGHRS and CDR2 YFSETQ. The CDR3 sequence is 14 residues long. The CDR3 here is CASSTGQGEETQYF. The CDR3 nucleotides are TGCGCCAGCAGCACAGGACAGGGTGAAGAGACCCAGTACTTC. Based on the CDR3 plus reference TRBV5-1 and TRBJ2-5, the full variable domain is KAGVTQTPRYLIKTRGQQVTLSCSPISGHRSVSWYQQTPGQGLQFLFEYFSETQRNKGNFPGRFSGRQFSNSRSEMNVSTLELGDSALYLCASSTGQGEETQYFGPGTRLLVL.

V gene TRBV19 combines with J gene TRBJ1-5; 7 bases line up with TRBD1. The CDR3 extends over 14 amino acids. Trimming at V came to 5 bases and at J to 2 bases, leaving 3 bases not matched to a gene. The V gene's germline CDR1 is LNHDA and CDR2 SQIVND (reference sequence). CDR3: CASSVDRGNQPQHF. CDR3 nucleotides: TGTGCCAGTAGTGTTGACAGGGGCAATCAGCCCCAGCATTTT.

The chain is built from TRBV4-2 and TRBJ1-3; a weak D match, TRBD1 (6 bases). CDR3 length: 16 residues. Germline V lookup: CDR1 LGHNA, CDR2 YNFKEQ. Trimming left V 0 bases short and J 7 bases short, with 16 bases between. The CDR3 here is CASSQDATGIVNTIYF. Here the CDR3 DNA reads TGTGCCAGCAGCCAAGATGCAACAGGGATCGTTAACACCATATATTTT.

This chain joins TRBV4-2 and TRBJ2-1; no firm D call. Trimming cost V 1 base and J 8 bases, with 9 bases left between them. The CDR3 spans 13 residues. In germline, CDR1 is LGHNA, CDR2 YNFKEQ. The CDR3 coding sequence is TGTGCCAGCAGCCAAGGTGGCGGTTATGAGCAGTTCTTC. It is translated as CASSQGGGYEQFF.

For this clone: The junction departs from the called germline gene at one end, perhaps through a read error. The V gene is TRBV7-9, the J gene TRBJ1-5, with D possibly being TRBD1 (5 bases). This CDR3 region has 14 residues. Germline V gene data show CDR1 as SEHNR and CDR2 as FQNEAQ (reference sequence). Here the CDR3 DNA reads TGTTCCAGCAGCTTAACAAGGCACAGGCAGCCCCAGCATTTT. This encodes CSSSLTRHRQPQHF.

The CDR3 DNA reads as TGTGCCAGCAGCGTAGCGACAGCCTACGCGGACGAGCAGTACTTC. Residues: CASSVATAYADEQYF. This chain joins TRBV9 and TRBJ2-7; possible D gene TRBD1, 5 bases. The CDR3 totals 15 residues. Trimming took off 0 bases at V and 5 bases at J, with 15 bases between the two ends. Germline values: CDR1 SGDLS, CDR2 YYNGEE. The variable domain in full, completed from reference TRBV9 and TRBJ2-7, reads DSGVTQTPKHLITATGQRVTLRCSPRSGDLSVYWYQQSLDQGLQFLIQYYNGEERAKGNILERFSAQQFPDLHSELNLSSLELGDSALYFCASSVATAYADEQYFGPGTRLTVT.

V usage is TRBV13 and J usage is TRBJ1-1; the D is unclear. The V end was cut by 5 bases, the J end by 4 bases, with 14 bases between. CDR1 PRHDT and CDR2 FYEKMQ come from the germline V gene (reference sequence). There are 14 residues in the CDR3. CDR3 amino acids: CASSPTVRATEAFF. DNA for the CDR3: TGTGCCAGCAGCCCCACAGTGCGAGCCACTGAAGCTTTCTTT.

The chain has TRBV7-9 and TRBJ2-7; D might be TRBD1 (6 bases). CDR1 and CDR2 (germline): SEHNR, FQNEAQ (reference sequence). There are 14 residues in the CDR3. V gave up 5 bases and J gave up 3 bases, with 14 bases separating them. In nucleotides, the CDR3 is TGTGCCAGCAGCCCCCGGGACATGGGCTACGAGCAGTACTTC. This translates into CASSPRDMGYEQYF.

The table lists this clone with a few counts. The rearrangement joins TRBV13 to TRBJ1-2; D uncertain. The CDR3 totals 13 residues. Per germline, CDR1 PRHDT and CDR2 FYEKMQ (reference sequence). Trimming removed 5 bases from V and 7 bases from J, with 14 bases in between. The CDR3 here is CASSDLRVSGYTF. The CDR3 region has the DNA TGTGCCAGCAGCGACCTCCGGGTTTCTGGCTACACCTTC.